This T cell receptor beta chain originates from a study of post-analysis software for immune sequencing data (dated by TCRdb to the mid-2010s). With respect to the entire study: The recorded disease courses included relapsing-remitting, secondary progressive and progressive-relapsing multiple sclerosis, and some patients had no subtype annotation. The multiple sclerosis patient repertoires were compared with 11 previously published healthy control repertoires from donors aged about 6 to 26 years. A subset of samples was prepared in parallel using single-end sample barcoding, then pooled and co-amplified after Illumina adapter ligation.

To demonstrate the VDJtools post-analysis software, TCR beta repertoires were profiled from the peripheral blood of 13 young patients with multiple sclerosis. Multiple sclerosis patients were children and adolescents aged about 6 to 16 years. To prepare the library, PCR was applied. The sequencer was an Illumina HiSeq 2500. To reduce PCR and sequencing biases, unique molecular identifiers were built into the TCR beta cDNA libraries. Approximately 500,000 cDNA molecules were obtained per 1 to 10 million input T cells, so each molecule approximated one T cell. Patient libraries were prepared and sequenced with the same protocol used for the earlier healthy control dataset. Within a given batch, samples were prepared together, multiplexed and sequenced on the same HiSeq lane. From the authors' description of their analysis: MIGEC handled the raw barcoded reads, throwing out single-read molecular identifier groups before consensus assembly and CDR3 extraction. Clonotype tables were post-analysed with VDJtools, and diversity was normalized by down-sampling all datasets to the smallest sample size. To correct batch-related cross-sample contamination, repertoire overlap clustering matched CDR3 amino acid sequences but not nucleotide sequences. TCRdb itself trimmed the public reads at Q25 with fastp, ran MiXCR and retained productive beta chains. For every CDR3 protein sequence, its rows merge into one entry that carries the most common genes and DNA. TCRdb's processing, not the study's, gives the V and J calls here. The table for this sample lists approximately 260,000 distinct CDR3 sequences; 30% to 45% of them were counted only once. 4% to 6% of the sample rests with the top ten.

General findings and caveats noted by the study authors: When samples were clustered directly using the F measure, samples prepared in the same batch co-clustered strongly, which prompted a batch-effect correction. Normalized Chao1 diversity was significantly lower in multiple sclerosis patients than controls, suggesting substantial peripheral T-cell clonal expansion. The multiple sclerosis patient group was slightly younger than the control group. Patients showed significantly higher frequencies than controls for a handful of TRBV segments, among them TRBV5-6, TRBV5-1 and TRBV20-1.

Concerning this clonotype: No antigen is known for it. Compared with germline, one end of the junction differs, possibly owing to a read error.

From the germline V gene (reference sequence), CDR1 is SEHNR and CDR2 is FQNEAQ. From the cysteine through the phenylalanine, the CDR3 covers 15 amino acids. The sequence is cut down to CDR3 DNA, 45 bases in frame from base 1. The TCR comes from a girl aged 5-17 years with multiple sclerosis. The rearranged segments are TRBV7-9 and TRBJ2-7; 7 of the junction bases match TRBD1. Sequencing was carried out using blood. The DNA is TGTGCCAACAGCTTAACAGGGGATGTATCCTACGAGCAGTACTTC. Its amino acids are CANSLTGDVSYEQYF.